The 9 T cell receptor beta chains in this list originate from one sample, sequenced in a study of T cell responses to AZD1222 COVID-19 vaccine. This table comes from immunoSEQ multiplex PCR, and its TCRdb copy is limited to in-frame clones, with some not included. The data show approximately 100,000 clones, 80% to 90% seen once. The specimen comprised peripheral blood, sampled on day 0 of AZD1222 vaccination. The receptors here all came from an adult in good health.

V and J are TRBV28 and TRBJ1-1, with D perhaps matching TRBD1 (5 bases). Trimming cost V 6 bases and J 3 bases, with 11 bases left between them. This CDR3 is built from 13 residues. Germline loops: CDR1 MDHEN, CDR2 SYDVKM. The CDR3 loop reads CASSFRAYTEAFF. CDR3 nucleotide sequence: TGTGCCAGCAGCTTCAGGGCTTACACTGAAGCTTTCTTT.

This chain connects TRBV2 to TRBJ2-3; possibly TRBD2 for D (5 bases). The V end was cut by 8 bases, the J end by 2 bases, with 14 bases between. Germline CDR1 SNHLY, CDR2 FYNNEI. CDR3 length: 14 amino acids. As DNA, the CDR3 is TGTGCCAGCGAGGTCTCGGGGATCACAGATACGCAGTATTTT. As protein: CASEVSGITDTQYF.

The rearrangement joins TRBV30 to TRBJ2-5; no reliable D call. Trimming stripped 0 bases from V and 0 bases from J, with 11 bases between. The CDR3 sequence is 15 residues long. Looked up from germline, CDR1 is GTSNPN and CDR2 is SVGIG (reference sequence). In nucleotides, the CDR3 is TGTGCCTGGAGTGTTTCCTTCAGCAACCAAGAGACCCAGTACTTC. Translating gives CAWSVSFSNQETQYF.

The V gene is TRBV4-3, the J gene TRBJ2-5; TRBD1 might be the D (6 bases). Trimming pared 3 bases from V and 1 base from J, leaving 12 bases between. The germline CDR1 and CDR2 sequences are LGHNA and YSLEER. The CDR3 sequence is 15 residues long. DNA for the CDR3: TGCGCCAGCAGCCACTCCAGGGGATCCCAAGAGACCCAGTACTTC. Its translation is CASSHSRGSQETQYF.

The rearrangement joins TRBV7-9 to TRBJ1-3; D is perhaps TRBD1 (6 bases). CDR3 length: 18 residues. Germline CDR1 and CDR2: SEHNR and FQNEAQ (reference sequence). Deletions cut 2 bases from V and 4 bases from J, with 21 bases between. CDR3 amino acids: CASSLRKGGALGGNTIYF. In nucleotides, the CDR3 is TGTGCCAGCAGCTTAAGAAAAGGGGGGGCGCTGGGCGGAAACACCATATATTTT.

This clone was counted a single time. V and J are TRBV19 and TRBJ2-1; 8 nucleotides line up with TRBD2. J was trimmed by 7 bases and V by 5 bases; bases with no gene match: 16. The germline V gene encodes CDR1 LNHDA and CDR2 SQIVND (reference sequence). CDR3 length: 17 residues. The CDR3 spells CASSSLVTSGRSNEQFF. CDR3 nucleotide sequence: TGTGCCAGTAGTTCGTTAGTAACAAGCGGGAGAAGTAATGAGCAGTTCTTC.

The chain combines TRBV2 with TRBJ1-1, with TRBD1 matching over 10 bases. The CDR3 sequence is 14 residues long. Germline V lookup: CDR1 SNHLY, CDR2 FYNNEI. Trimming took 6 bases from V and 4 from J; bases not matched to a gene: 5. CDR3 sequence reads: CASRDRGVITEAFF. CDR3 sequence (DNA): TGTGCCAGCAGGGACAGGGGGGTAATCACTGAAGCTTTCTTT.

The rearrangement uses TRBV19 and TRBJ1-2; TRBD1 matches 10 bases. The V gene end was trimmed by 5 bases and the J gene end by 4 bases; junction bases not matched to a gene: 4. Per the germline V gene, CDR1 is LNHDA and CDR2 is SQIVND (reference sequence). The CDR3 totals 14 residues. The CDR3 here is CASSGTGVRYGYTF. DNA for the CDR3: TGTGCCAGTAGTGGGACAGGGGTCCGCTATGGCTACACCTTC.

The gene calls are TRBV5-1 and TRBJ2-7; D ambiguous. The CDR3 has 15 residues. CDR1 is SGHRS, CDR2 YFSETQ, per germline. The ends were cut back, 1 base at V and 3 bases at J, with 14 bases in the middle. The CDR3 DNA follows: TGCGCCAGCAGCTTGATCCGGGCCGCAGGCTACGAGCAGTACTTC. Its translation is CASSLIRAAGYEQYF.